This T cell receptor (beta chain) is drawn from a study of Ad26.COV2.S vaccination and SARS-CoV-2 variants. This clone was counted once. The assay was immunoSEQ multiplex PCR, and TCRdb's table has in-frame clones only and misses some. This repertoire shows about 320,000 clones, around four fifths found once; its top ten account for 2.1%. Treatment meaning: approximately 18 received Ad26.COV2.S at low or high dose, single or two shots; about 5 received placebo; per-sample allocation not given. Sampling was performed 63 days after the first vaccine or placebo injection. This clonotype was obtained from a person between 18 and 65 years old who received the Ad26.COV2.S COVID-19 vaccine or a placebo. The specimen comprised peripheral blood, sampled in a trial of Ad26.COV2.S vaccine versus placebo.

The CDR3 DNA follows: TGTGCCAGCAGTTGGAACAGGAACACTGAAGCTTTCTTT. Its translation is CASSWNRNTEAFF. The chain combines TRBV6-5 with TRBJ1-1; D is unresolved. CDR1 is MNHEY and CDR2 is SVGAGI in the germline V gene. Trimming left V 4 bases short and J 1 base short, with 7 bases between. CDR3 length: 13 amino acids.